This is a list of T cell receptor beta chains from one sample in a study of blood T cell repertoires in COVID-19. Sequencing used immunoSEQ multiplex PCR; TCRdb keeps in-frame clones, though not all of them. The sample lists approximately 200,000 clones, about 93% occurring once. The sequenced material came from peripheral blood. These TCRs come from a man aged 25 to 40 with COVID-19, enrolled during active disease. Each CDR3 is given with its conserved first and last residue. D genes are given only for firm matches. Some rows mark clone size as missing; the rest say once, few, many or name a class of expanded clone.

j_call | d_call | clone_size | v_call | cdr3_aa | cdr3_nt
TRBJ1-3 | - | - | TRBV6-5 | CARGLGATIYF | TGTGCCAGGGGGCTGGGGGCCACCATATATTTT
TRBJ1-1 | - | - | TRBV5-4 | CASSLRGGVLSFF | TGTGCCAGCAGCTTGCGGGGGGGCGTTCTGTCTTTCTTT
TRBJ1-3 | TRBD1 | - | TRBV4-2 | CASSFGQGATGNTIYF | TGTGCCAGCAGCTTCGGACAGGGGGCGACTGGAAACACCATATATTTT
TRBJ2-3 | TRBD2 | - | TRBV6-2/TRBV6-3 | CASSSRPPRPSGASTDTQYF | TGTGCCAGCAGTTCCCGACCCCCACGGCCTAGCGGGGCTAGCACAGATACGCAGTATTTT
TRBJ1-1 | - | - | TRBV20-1 | CSARGGVAFF | TGCAGTGCCAGAGGGGGGGTAGCTTTCTTT
TRBJ1-3 | - | - | TRBV19 | CASSTSTVSGNTIYF | TGTGCCAGTAGTACCTCGACAGTCTCTGGAAACACCATATATTTT
TRBJ1-3 | TRBD1 | - | TRBV4-2 | CASSGTASGTASSGNTIYF | TGTGCCAGCAGCGGGACTGCTTCCGGGACAGCAAGCTCTGGAAACACCATATATTTT
TRBJ1-1 | - | - | TRBV2 | CASNLLGDMNTEAFF | TGTGCCAGCAATCTTTTGGGAGACATGAACACTGAAGCTTTCTTT
TRBJ1-6 | TRBD1 | - | TRBV5-1 | CASSLGQGNSPLHF | TGCGCCAGCAGCTTGGGACAGGGAAATTCACCCCTCCACTTT
TRBJ2-7 | - | - | TRBV2 | CASRGPGPYEQYF | TGTGCCAGCAGGGGCCCTGGGCCCTACGAGCAGTACTTC
TRBJ2-7 | TRBD2 | once | TRBV7-9 | CASSLGSRGGLNPYEQYF | TGTGCCAGCAGCTTAGGTTCGCGGGGGGGCCTGAACCCCTACGAGCAGTACTTC
TRBJ1-5 | TRBD1 | - | TRBV5-6 | CASSLAGTWGQASNQPQHF | TGTGCCAGCAGCTTGGCCGGTACATGGGGACAGGCTAGCAATCAGCCCCAGCATTTT
TRBJ2-2 | TRBD2 | - | TRBV3-1/TRBV3-2 | CASSQDGLARNTGELFF | TGTGCCAGCAGCCAAGATGGACTAGCGAGGAACACCGGGGAGCTGTTTTTT
TRBJ1-5 | - | - | TRBV10-2 | CASRDSQDNQPQHF | TGCGCCAGCAGAGATTCCCAGGACAATCAGCCCCAGCATTTT
TRBJ1-2 | - | - | TRBV9 | CASSPVTGRGYTF | TGTGCCAGCAGCCCTGTAACAGGGCGCGGCTACACCTTC